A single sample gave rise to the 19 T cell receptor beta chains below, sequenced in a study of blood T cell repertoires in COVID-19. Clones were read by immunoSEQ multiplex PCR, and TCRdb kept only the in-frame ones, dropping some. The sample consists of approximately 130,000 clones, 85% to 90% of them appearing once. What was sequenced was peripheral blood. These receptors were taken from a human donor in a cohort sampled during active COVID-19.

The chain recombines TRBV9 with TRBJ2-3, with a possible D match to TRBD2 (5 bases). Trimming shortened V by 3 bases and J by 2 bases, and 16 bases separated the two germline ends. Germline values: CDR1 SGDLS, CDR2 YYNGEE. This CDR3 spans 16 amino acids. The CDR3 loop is CASSARGRLATDTQYF. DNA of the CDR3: TGTGCCAGCAGCGCCAGAGGGAGATTGGCCACAGATACGCAGTATTTT.

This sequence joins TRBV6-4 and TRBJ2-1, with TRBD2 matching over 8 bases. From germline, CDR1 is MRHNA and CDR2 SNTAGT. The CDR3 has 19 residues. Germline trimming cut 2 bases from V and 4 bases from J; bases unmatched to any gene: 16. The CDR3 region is CASSDAPFPGGPPYNEQFF. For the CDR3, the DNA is TGTGCCAGCAGTGACGCACCCTTTCCGGGGGGGCCCCCTTACAATGAGCAGTTCTTC.

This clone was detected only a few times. CDR3 amino acids: CASSKALTRYGYTF. The CDR3 DNA reads TGTGCCAGCAGCAAAGCGCTGACTAGATATGGCTACACCTTC. This sequence joins TRBV21-1 and TRBJ1-2. TRBV21-1 constitutes a pseudogene. This CDR3 spans 14 amino acids.

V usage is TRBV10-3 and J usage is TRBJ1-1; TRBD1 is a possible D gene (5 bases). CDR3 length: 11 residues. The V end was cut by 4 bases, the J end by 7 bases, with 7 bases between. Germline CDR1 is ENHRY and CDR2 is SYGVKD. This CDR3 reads CAISGGGEAFF. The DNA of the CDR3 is TGTGCCATCAGTGGGGGGGGTGAAGCTTTCTTT.

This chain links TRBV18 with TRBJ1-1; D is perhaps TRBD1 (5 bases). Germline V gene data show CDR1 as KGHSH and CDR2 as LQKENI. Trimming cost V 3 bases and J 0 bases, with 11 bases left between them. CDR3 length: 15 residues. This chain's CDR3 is CASSPRQILNTEAFF. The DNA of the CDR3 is TGTGCCAGCTCACCTAGACAGATACTGAACACTGAAGCTTTCTTT.

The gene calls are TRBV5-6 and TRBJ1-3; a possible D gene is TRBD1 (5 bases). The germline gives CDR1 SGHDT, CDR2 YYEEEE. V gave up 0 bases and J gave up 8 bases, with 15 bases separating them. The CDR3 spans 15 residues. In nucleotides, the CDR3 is TGTGCCAGCAGCTTGGTAGGGGCTGCGATGGACACCATATATTTT. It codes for CASSLVGAAMDTIYF.

CDR3 in amino acids: CASSYGLVAETQYF. The CDR3 DNA reads as TGTGCCAGCAGTTACGGCCTAGTGGCTGAGACCCAGTACTTC. V and J are TRBV6-5 and TRBJ2-5; no clear D gene. Per germline, CDR1 MNHEY and CDR2 SVGAGI. V was clipped by 2 bases and J by 5 bases, with 12 bases between them. This CDR3 has 14 amino acids.

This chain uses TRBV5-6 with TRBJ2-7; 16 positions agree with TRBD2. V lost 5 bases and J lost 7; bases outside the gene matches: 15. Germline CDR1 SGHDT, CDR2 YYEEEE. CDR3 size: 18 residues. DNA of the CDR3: TGTGCCAGCAGTCTTACCCGGGGACTAGCGGGAGGGCCTAGGGAGCAGTACGTC. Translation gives CASSLTRGLAGGPREQYV.

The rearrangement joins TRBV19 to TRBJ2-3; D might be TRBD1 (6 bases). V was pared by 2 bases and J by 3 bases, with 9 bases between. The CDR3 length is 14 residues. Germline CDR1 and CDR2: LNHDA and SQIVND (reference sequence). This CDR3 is CASSIPRGTDTQYF. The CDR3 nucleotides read TGTGCCAGTAGTATACCCAGGGGAACAGATACGCAGTATTTT.

CDR3 amino acids: CASSQGASGANVLTF. In DNA, the CDR3 is TGCGCCAGCAGCCAAGGGGCCTCTGGGGCCAACGTCCTGACTTTC. The V call is TRBV4-3, the J call TRBJ2-6; D unresolved. The CDR3 is 15 residues long. Germline V gives CDR1 LGHNA, CDR2 YSLEER. V was cut by 1 base and J by 0 bases, with 4 bases left in between.

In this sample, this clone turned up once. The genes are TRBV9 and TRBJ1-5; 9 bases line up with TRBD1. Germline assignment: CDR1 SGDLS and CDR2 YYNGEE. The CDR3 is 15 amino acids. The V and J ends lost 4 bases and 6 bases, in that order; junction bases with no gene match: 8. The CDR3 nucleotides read TGTGCCAGCAGCCCCGCCGGGACAGGGTTTCAGCCCCAGCATTTT. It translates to CASSPAGTGFQPQHF.

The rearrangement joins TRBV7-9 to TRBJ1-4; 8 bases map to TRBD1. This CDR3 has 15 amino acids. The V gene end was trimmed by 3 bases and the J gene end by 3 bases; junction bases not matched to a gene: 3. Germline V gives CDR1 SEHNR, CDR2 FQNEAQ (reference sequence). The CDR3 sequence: CASSFTGGANEKLFF. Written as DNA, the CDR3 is TGTGCCAGCAGCTTCACAGGGGGGGCTAATGAAAAACTGTTTTTT.

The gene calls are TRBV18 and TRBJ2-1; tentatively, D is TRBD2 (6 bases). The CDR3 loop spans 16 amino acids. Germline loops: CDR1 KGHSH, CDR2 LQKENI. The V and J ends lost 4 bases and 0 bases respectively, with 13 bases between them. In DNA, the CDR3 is TGTGCCAGCTCACACGGGGGTCCTCGCTCCTACAATGAGCAGTTCTTC. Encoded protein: CASSHGGPRSYNEQFF. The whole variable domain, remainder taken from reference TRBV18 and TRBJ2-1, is NAGVMQNPRHLVRRRGQEARLRCSPMKGHSHVYWYRQLPEEGLKFMVYLQKENIIDESGMPKERFSAEFPKEGPSILRIQQVVRGDSAAYFCASSHGGPRSYNEQFFGPGTRLTVL.

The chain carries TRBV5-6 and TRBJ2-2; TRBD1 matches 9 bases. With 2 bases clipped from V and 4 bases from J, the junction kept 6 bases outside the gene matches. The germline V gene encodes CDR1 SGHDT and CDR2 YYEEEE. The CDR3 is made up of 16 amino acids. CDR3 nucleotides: TGTGCCAGCAGCTTACCACAGGGGGCGCTCACCGGGGAGCTGTTTTTT. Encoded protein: CASSLPQGALTGELFF.

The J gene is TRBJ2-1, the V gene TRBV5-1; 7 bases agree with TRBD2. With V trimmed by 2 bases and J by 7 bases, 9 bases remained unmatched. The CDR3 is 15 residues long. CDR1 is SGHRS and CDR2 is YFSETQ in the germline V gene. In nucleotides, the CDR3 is TGCGCCAGCAGCTTAAGCGGGGTCTATGGGAATGAGCAGTTCTTC. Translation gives CASSLSGVYGNEQFF.

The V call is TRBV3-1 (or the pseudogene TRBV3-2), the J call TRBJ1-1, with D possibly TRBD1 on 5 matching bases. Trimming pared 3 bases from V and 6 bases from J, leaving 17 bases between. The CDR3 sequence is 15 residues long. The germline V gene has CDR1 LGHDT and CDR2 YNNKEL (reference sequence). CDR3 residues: CASSQPPQGTAEAFF. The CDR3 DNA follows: TGTGCCAGCAGCCAGCCCCCCCAGGGCACTGCTGAAGCTTTCTTT.

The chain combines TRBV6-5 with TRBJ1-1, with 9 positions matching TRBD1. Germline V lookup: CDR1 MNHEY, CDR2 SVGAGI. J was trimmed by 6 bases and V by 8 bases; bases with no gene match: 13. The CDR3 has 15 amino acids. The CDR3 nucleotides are TGTGCCAGCCGGGACAGGGCGGATCAAGGGGCTGAAGCTTTCTTT. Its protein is CASRDRADQGAEAFF.

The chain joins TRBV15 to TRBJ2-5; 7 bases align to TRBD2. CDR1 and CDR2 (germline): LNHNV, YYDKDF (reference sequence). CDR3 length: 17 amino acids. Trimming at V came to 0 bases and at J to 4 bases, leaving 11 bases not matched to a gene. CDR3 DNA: TGTGCCACCAGCAGAGATTTTTTGGCAGGGAGGGGAGAGACCCAGTACTTC. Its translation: CATSRDFLAGRGETQYF.

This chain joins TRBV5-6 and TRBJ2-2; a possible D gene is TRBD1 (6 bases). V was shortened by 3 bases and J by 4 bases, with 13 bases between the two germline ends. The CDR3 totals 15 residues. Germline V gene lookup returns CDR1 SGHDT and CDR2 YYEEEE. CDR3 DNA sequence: TGTGCCAGCAGCTCAGGGGTAGATGGCACCGGGGAGCTGTTTTTT. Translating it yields CASSSGVDGTGELFF.